These T cell receptor beta chains were read from a single sample in a study of CXCR3-negative and CXCR3-positive naive CD8 T cells. TCRdb re-called the 5' RACE reads and shows each CDR3 protein once, DNA omitted. The listing contains roughly 90,000 distinct CDR3 sequences. Sequenced material: naive CXCR3- CD8+ T cells from blood. All receptors come from a human donor in good health. Some clones in this sample may be carry-over from other donors' samples. Both conserved end residues are part of each CDR3. The order of the fields is clone size, V gene, J gene, CDR3 protein. The size field is filled for only some rows; it gives once, few, many or a size class.

abundance: -
v_gene: TRBV7-9
j_gene: TRBJ2-1
CDR3aa: CASTAGLSYNEQFF

abundance: -
v_gene: TRBV9
j_gene: TRBJ2-1
CDR3aa: CASSVYGNEQFF

abundance: -
v_gene: TRBV3-1
j_gene: TRBJ2-1
CDR3aa: CASSQDSTPYNEQFF

abundance: -
v_gene: TRBV19
j_gene: TRBJ2-1
CDR3aa: CASSIFEQGEGYNEQFF

abundance: -
v_gene: TRBV29-1
j_gene: TRBJ2-3
CDR3aa: CSVEDWDSASTDTQYF

abundance: -
v_gene: TRBV5-1
j_gene: TRBJ2-7
CDR3aa: CASSLQGQGSYEQYF

abundance: medium-sized
v_gene: TRBV29-1
j_gene: TRBJ1-1
CDR3aa: CSVQGGETEAFF

abundance: -
v_gene: TRBV7-9
j_gene: TRBJ2-7
CDR3aa: CASSLVGANEQYF

abundance: -
v_gene: TRBV7-8
j_gene: TRBJ2-2
CDR3aa: CASSSGGGELFF

abundance: -
v_gene: TRBV18
j_gene: TRBJ2-5
CDR3aa: CASSPPDRLETQYF

abundance: -
v_gene: TRBV7-3
j_gene: TRBJ2-1
CDR3aa: CASSPDSSYNEQFF

abundance: -
v_gene: TRBV13
j_gene: TRBJ2-1
CDR3aa: CASSLPGQGNNEQFF

abundance: -
v_gene: TRBV12-3/TRBV12-4
j_gene: TRBJ2-5
CDR3aa: CASSLGTLETQYF

abundance: -
v_gene: TRBV5-6
j_gene: TRBJ1-1
CDR3aa: CASSLGSGYTEAFF

abundance: -
v_gene: TRBV7-2
j_gene: TRBJ2-3
CDR3aa: CASSLYPDTQYF

abundance: -
v_gene: TRBV6-6
j_gene: TRBJ2-2
CDR3aa: CASSYNTGELFF

abundance: -
v_gene: TRBV4-2
j_gene: TRBJ1-1
CDR3aa: CASSQYRDTEAFF

abundance: -
v_gene: TRBV3-1
j_gene: TRBJ2-3
CDR3aa: CASSQDFGGSPSDTQYF

abundance: -
v_gene: TRBV4-1
j_gene: TRBJ1-2
CDR3aa: CASNPGQGLDGYTF

abundance: -
v_gene: TRBV9
j_gene: TRBJ1-5
CDR3aa: CASSVGGGNQPQHF

abundance: -
v_gene: TRBV5-1
j_gene: TRBJ1-1
CDR3aa: CASSAGGAGLNTEAFF

abundance: -
v_gene: TRBV7-2
j_gene: TRBJ2-7
CDR3aa: CASSLAGLTSGDEQYF

abundance: -
v_gene: TRBV6-5
j_gene: TRBJ1-1
CDR3aa: CASSEGVGTEAFF

abundance: -
v_gene: TRBV29-1
j_gene: TRBJ2-3
CDR3aa: CSVSLRDRGRLDTQYF

abundance: -
v_gene: TRBV29-1
j_gene: TRBJ2-1
CDR3aa: CSVDGSSYNEQFF

abundance: -
v_gene: TRBV29-1
j_gene: TRBJ2-1
CDR3aa: CSVVGLAGGYEQFF

abundance: -
v_gene: TRBV27
j_gene: TRBJ2-7
CDR3aa: CVSSSGLSYEQYF

abundance: -
v_gene: TRBV27
j_gene: TRBJ2-3
CDR3aa: CASSLLQGPPDTQYF

abundance: -
v_gene: TRBV28
j_gene: TRBJ2-5
CDR3aa: CASSQLTGGRETQYF

abundance: -
v_gene: TRBV4-1
j_gene: TRBJ2-1
CDR3aa: CASSQERGGGNEQFF

abundance: -
v_gene: TRBV2
j_gene: TRBJ2-3
CDR3aa: CASSELEIAVDTQYF